This T cell receptor beta chain was sequenced during a study of blood T cells in healthy people across ages. Study-wide results and caveats: When set beside aged donors, long-lived donors presented more naive CD4+ cells and higher diversity.

With a J-beta primer mix and a sample-barcoded 5' primer, a second PCR ran about 6 to 11 cycles. TCRdb redid the calling of the 5' RACE reads with MiXCR, one entry per CDR3 protein. Of hundreds of thousands of distinct CDR3 sequences listed, just under 25% are singletons. This clonotype was detected only a few times. The antigen remains undetermined. Total RNA extraction produced at least 5.5 micrograms (per sample) for the study. The CDR3 totals 16 residues. CDR1 is MGHRA, CDR2 YSYEKL, per germline. These records were also assigned to another study, of T cells of mothers and their children. Turning to that study: A second PCR was performed with the M1S primer. This primer added sample barcodes and 2-4 random nucleotides.

This sequence was found in a boy younger than 18 in good health. Sample: blood. This rearrangement joins TRBV4-1 to TRBJ2-5; TRBD2 is a possible D gene (6 bases). The J call may be in error: the DNA end matches TRBJ2-7 better. For the CDR3, the DNA is TGCGCCAGCAGCCAAGAGGAGGGAGAATCCTTCTACGAGCAGTACTTC. It encodes CASSQEEGESFYEQYF.